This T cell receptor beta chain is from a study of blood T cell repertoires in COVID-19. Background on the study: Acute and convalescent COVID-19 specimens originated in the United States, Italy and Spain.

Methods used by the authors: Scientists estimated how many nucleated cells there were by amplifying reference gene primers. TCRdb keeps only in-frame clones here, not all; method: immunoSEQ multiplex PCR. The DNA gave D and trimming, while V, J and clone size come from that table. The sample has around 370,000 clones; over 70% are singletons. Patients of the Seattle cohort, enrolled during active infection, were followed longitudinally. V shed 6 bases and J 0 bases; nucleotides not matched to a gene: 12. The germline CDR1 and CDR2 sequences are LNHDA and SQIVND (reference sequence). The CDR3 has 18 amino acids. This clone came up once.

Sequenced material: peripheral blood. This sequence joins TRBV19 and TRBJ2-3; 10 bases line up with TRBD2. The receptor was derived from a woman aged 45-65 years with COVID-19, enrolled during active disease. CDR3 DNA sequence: TGTGCCAGTAGCTCTCGGTCGATAGCGGGAGGAAGCACAGATACGCAGTATTTT. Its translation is CASSSRSIAGGSTDTQYF.